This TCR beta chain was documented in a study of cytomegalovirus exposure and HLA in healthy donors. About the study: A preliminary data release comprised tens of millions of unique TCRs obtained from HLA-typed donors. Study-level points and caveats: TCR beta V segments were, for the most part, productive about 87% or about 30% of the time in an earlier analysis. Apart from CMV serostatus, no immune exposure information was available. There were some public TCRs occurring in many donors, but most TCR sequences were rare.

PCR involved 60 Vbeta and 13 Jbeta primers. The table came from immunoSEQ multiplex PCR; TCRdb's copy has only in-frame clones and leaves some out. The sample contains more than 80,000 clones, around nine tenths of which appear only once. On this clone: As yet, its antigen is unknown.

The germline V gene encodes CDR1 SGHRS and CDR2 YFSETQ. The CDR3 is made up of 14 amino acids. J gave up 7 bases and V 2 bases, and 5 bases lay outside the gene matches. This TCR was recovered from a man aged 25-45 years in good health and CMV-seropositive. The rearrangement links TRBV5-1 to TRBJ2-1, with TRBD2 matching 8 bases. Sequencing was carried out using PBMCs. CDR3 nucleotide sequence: TGCGCCAGCAGCTTCGGGGGGGCAGGTAATGAGCAGTTCTTC. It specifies CASSFGGAGNEQFF.